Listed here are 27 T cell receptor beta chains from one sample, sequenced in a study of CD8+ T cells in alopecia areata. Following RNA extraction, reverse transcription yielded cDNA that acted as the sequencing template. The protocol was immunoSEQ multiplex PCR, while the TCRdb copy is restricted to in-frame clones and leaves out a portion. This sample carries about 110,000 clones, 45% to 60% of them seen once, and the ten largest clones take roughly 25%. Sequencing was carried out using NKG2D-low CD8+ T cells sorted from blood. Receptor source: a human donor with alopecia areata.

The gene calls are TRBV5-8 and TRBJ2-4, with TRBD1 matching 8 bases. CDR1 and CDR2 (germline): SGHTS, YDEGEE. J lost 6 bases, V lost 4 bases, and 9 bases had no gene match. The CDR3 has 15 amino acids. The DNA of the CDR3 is TGTGCCAGCAGCCCGACGAAAGGACAGGGAAACATTCAGTACTTC. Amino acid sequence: CASSPTKGQGNIQYF. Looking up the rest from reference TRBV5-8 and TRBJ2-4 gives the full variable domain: EAGVTQSPTHLIKTRGQQATLRCSPISGHTSVYWYQQALGLGLQFLLWYDEGEERNRGNFPPRFSGRQFPNYSSELNVNALELEDSALYLCASSPTKGQGNIQYFGAGTRLSVL.

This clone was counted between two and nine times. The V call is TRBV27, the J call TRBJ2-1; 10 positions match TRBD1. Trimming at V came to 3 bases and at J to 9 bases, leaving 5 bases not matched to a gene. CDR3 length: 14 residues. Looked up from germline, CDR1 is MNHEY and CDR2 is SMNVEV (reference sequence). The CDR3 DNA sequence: TGTGCCAGCAGTTTCAGACAGGGGGCAGGTGAGCAGTTCTTC. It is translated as CASSFRQGAGEQFF.

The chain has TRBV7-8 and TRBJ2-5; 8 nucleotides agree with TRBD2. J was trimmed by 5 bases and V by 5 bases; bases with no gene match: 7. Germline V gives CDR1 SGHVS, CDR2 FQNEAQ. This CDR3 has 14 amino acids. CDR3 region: CASSPRTSWETQYF. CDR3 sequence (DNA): TGTGCCAGCAGCCCGCGGACTAGCTGGGAGACCCAGTACTTC. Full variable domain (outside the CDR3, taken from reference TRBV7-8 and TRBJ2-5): GAGVSQSPRYKVAKRGQDVALRCDPISGHVSLFWYQQALGQGPEFLTYFQNEAQLDKSGLPSDRFFAERPEGSVSTLKIQRTQQEDSAVYLCASSPRTSWETQYFGPGTRLLVL.

This CDR3 is CASSSTGSVDEQYF. The CDR3 DNA reads as TGTGCCAGCAGTTCAACAGGGTCCGTCGACGAGCAGTACTTC. The V and J genes are TRBV6-5 and TRBJ2-7; perhaps TRBD1 as D (6 bases). The CDR3 is made up of 14 amino acids. The germline gives CDR1 MNHEY, CDR2 SVGAGI. V was trimmed by 4 bases and J by 5 bases, leaving 15 bases between them.

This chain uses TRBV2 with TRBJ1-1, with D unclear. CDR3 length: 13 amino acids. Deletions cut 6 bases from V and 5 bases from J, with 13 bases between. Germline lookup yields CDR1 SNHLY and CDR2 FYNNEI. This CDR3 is CASRSRVLTEAFF. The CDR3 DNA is TGTGCCAGCAGATCAAGGGTTTTGACTGAAGCTTTCTTT.

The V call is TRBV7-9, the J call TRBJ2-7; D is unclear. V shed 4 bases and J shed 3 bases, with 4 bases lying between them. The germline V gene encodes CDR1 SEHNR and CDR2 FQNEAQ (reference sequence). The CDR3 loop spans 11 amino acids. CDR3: CASSSNYEQYF. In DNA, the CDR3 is TGTGCCAGCAGCTCCAACTACGAGCAGTACTTC.

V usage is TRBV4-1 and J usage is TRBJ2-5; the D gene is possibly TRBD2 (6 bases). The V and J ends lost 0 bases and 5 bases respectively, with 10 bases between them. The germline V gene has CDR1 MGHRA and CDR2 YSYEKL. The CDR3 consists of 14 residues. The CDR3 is CASSQDVSGETQYF. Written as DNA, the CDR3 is TGCGCCAGCAGCCAAGATGTAAGCGGGGAGACCCAGTACTTC.

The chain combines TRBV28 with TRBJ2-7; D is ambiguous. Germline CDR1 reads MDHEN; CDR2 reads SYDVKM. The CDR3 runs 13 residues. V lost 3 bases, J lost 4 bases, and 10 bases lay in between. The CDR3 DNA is TGTGCCAGCAGTTTCTTGGTTAGGTACGAGCAGTACTTC. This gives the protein CASSFLVRYEQYF.

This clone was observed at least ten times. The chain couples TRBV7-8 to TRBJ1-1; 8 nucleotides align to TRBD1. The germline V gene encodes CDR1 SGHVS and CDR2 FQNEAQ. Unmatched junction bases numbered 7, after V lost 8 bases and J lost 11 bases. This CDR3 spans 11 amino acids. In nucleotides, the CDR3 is TGTGCCAGCGAACAGGGGGAGAAGGCTTTCTTT. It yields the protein CASEQGEKAFF.

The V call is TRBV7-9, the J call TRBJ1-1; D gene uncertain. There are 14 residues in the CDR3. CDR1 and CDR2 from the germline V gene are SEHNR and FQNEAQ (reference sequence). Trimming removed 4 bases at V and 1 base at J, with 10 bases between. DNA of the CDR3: TGTGCCAGCAGCTCCAGGACGGAGAACACTGAAGCTTTCTTT. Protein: CASSSRTENTEAFF.

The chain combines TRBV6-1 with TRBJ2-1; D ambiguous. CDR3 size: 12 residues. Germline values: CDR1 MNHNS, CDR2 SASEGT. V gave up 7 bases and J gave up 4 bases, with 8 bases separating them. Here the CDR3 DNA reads TGTGCCAGCATAAACGGATACAATGAGCAGTTCTTC. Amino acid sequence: CASINGYNEQFF.

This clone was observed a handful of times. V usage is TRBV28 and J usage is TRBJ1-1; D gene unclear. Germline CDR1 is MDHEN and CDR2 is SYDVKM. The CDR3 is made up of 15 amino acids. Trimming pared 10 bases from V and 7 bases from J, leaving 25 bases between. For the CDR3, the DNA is TGTGCCACCCAACGTCGGCGGGCGACGAAAGGTGAAGCTTTCTTT. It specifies CATQRRRATKGEAFF.

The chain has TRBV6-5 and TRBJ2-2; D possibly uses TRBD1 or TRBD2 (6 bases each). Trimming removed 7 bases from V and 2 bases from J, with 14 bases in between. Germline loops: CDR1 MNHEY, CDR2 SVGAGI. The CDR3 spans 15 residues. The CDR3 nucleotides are TGTGCCAGCACCCCCGGGGGCCGTAACACCGGGGAGCTGTTTTTT. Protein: CASTPGGRNTGELFF.

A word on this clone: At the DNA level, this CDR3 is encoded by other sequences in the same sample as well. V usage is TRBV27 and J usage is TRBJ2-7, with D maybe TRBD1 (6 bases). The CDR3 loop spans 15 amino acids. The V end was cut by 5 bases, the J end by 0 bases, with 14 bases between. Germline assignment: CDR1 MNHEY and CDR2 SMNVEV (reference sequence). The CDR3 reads CASSPGTLSSYEQYF. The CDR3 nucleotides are TGTGCCAGCAGTCCGGGGACACTGAGCTCCTACGAGCAGTACTTC.

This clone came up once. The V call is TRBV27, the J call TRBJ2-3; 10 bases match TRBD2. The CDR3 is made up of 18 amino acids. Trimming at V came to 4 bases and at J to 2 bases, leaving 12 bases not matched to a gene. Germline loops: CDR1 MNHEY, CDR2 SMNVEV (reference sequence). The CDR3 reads CASSSRTSGEHHTDTQYF. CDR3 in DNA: TGTGCCAGCAGTTCCAGGACTAGCGGAGAACATCACACAGATACGCAGTATTTT.

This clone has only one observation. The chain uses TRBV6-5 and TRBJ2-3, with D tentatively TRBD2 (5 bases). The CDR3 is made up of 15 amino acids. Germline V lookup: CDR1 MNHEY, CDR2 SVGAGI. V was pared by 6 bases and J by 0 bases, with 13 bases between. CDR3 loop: CASSNTAASTDTQYF. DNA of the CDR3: TGTGCCAGCAGCAACACAGCGGCTAGCACAGATACGCAGTATTTT.

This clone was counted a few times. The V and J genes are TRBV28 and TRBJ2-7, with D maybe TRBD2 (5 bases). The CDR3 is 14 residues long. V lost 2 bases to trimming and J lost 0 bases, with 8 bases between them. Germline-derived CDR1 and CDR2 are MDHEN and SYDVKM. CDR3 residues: CASSLGGYSYEQYF. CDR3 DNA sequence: TGTGCCAGCAGTTTAGGCGGGTACTCCTACGAGCAGTACTTC.

CDR3 sequence: CATQTGGGYTF. The CDR3 DNA follows: TGTGCCACCCAGACAGGGGGAGGCTACACCTTC. V gene TRBV19 combines with J gene TRBJ1-2; 9 bases line up with TRBD1. Germline assignment: CDR1 LNHDA and CDR2 SQIVND (reference sequence). The CDR3 is 11 amino acids. V lost 10 bases and J lost 8; bases outside the gene matches: 5.

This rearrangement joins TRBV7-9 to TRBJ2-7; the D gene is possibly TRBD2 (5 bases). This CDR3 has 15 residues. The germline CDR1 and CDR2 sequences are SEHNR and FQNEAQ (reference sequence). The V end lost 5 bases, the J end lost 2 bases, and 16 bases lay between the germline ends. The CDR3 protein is CASSPNPGITYEQYF. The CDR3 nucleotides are TGTGCCAGCAGCCCGAACCCGGGGATCACCTACGAGCAGTACTTC.

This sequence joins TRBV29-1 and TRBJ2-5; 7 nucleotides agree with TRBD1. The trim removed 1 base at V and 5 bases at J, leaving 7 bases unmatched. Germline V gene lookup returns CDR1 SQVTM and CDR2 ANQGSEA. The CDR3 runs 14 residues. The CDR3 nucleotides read TGCAGCGTTGAAGCCCTGGACAGGCCGGAGACCCAGTACTTC. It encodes CSVEALDRPETQYF.

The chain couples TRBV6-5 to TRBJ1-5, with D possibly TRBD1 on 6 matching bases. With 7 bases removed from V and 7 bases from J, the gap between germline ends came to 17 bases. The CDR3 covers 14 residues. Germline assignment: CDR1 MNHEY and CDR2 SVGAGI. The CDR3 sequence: CASTTGGAGQPQHF. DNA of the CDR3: TGTGCCAGCACCACTGGGGGGGCGGGACAGCCCCAGCATTTT.

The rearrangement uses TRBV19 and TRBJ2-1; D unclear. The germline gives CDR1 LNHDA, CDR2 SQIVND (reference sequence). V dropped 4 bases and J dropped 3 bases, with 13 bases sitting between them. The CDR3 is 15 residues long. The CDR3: CASSTGASHYNEQFF. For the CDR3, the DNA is TGTGCCAGTAGTACCGGTGCTAGTCACTACAATGAGCAGTTCTTC.

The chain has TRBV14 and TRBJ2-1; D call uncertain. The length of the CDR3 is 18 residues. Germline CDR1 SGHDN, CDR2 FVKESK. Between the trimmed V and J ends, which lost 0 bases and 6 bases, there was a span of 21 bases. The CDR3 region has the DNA TGTGCCAGCAGCCAAGATTTTTCAATGGCTAGTAATTTCAATGAGCAGTTCTTC. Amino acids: CASSQDFSMASNFNEQFF.

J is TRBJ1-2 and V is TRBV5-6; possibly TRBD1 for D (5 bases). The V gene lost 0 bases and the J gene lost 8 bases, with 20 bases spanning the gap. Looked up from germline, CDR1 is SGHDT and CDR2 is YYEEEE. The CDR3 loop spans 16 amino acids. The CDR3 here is CASSLVSDSFRYGYTF. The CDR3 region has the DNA TGTGCCAGCAGCTTGGTGAGTGACAGTTTTCGGTACGGCTACACCTTC.

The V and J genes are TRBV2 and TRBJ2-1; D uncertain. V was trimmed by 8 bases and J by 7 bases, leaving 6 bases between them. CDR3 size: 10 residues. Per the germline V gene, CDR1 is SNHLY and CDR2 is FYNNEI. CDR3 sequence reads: CASVSNEQFF. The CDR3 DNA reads TGTGCCAGCGTGAGTAATGAGCAGTTCTTC.

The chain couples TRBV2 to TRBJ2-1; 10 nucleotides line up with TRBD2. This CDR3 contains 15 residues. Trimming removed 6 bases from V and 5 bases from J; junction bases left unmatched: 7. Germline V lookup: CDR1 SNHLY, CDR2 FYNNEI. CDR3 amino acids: CASSRGTSENNEQFF. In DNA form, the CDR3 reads TGTGCCAGCAGCCGGGGGACTAGCGAGAACAATGAGCAGTTCTTC.

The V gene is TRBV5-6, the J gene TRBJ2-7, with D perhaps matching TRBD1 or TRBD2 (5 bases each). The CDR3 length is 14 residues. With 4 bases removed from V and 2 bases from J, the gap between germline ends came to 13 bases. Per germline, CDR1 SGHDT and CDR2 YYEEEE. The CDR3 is CASSVGTLAYEQYF. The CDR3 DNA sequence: TGTGCCAGCAGCGTCGGGACCCTCGCCTACGAGCAGTACTTC. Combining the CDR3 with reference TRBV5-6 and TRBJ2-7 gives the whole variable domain DAGVTQSPTHLIKTRGQQVTLRCSPKSGHDTVSWYQQALGQGPQFIFQYYEEEERQRGNFPDRFSGHQFPNYSSELNVNALLLGDSALYLCASSVGTLAYEQYFGPGTRLTVT.